These T cell receptor beta chains were read from a single sample in a study of cytomegalovirus exposure and HLA in healthy donors. The protocol was immunoSEQ multiplex PCR, while the TCRdb copy is restricted to in-frame clones and leaves out a portion. The sample lists approximately 120,000 clones, less than 80% occurring once. Sequenced: PBMCs. These receptor sequences come from a woman between 50 and 59 years old in good health and CMV-seronegative. CDR3s include the opening cysteine and the closing phenylalanine or tryptophan. The order of the fields is V gene, clone size, D gene, CDR3 length, J gene, CDR3 protein, CDR3 DNA. The D gene is left open where the match is weak. A clone size is listed for some rows: how often the clone was seen (once, few, many), or a class if it is expanded.

V: TRBV5-5
size: -
D: -
length: 14
J: TRBJ2-3
CDR3: CASTPHSSTDTQYF
DNA: TGTGCCAGCACCCCACATTCTAGCACAGATACGCAGTATTTT

V: TRBV28
size: -
D: TRBD1
length: 14
J: TRBJ1-2
CDR3: CASSPGGANYGYTF
DNA: TGTGCCAGCAGCCCAGGGGGCGCTAACTATGGCTACACCTTC

V: TRBV28
size: few
D: TRBD2
length: 16
J: TRBJ2-1
CDR3: CASSGRWTSRNNEQFF
DNA: TGTGCCAGCAGCGGACGTTGGACTAGCCGAAACAATGAGCAGTTCTTC

V: TRBV2
size: -
D: TRBD1
length: 14
J: TRBJ1-2
CDR3: CASSDQGGGYGYTF
DNA: TGTGCCAGCAGTGACCAGGGGGGTGGCTATGGCTACACCTTC

V: TRBV5-1
size: few
D: -
length: 14
J: TRBJ2-5
CDR3: CASSRESAGGTQYF
DNA: TGCGCCAGCAGCCGGGAGTCCGCCGGGGGGACCCAGTACTTC

V: TRBV19
size: -
D: TRBD1
length: 14
J: TRBJ2-7
CDR3: CASSALGQGSEQYF
DNA: TGTGCCAGTAGTGCGCTGGGACAGGGAAGCGAGCAGTACTTC

V: TRBV2
size: -
D: -
length: 13
J: TRBJ1-6
CDR3: CASDTVANSPLHF
DNA: TGTGCCAGCGACACGGTGGCAAATTCACCCCTCCACTTT

V: TRBV18
size: -
D: -
length: 15
J: TRBJ2-5
CDR3: CASPPGIGGRETQYF
DNA: TGTGCCAGCCCACCAGGTATCGGGGGGCGAGAGACCCAGTACTTC

V: TRBV27
size: -
D: TRBD1
length: 15
J: TRBJ1-1
CDR3: CASSLLNAGGTEAFF
DNA: TGTGCCAGCAGTTTACTCAACGCAGGGGGCACTGAAGCTTTCTTT

V: TRBV28
size: -
D: -
length: 12
J: TRBJ1-4
CDR3: CASSSRGEKLFF
DNA: TGTGCCAGCAGTTCCAGGGGTGAAAAACTGTTTTTT

V: TRBV5-1
size: -
D: TRBD1
length: 13
J: TRBJ1-1
CDR3: CASSSGGFTEAFF
DNA: TGCGCCAGCAGCTCAGGGGGTTTTACTGAAGCTTTCTTT

V: TRBV28
size: -
D: -
length: 12
J: TRBJ2-5
CDR3: CASSFFQETQYF
DNA: TGTGCCAGCAGTTTCTTCCAAGAGACCCAGTACTTC

V: TRBV7-9
size: once
D: -
length: 12
J: TRBJ2-7
CDR3: CASSYQGYEQYF
DNA: TGTGCCAGCAGCTACCAGGGCTACGAGCAGTACTTC

V: TRBV21-1
size: few
D: -
length: 19
J: TRBJ2-6
CDR3: CASSKSLVGLNSGANVLTF
DNA: TGTGCCAGCAGCAAAAGCCTAGTTGGACTGAACTCTGGGGCCAACGTCCTGACTTTC

V: TRBV4-3
size: few
D: -
length: 18
J: TRBJ2-1
CDR3: CASSQNPGVVSSYNEQFF
DNA: TGCGCCAGCAGCCAAAACCCCGGGGTAGTCAGTTCCTACAATGAGCAGTTCTTC

V: TRBV27
size: -
D: TRBD2
length: 15
J: TRBJ2-5
CDR3: CASSLKGLADGTQYF
DNA: TGTGCCAGCAGTTTGAAGGGACTAGCGGATGGGACCCAGTACTTC